Below, 14 T cell receptor beta chains from the same sample are listed, as sequenced in a study of radiation and T cells in renal cell carcinoma. The time point: blood 2 weeks post-SBRT. Indicated treatment: 15 Gy SBRT to primary tumor, nephrectomy 4 weeks later. Clones were sequenced by immunoSEQ multiplex PCR, and TCRdb holds only the in-frame ones, with some missing. The table includes 150,000 to 180,000 clones, roughly 87% detected once. The sequences come from blood, collected from a patient whose treatment included radiotherapy and nephrectomy. All receptors come from a woman aged 45-60 years with renal cell carcinoma.

This clone was seen only once. The chain recombines TRBV5-1 with TRBJ2-7, with TRBD2 identical over 8 bases. V lost 8 bases and J lost 7; bases outside the gene matches: 17. This CDR3 has 15 amino acids. Germline V gene sequence: CDR1 SGHRS, CDR2 YFSETQ. CDR3: CARPRGARPVGEQYF. CDR3 bases: TGCGCCAGGCCGCGGGGGGCCCGCCCAGTAGGGGAGCAGTACTTC.

The chain carries TRBV4-3 and TRBJ1-2; 7 bases fit TRBD1. V shed 0 bases, J shed 5 bases, and the junction held 6 bases outside the gene matches. The CDR3 spans 15 residues. Looked up from germline, CDR1 is LGHNA and CDR2 is YSLEER. CDR3 nucleotides: TGCGCCAGCAGCCAAGACTCAGGGGGGAGATATGGCTACACCTTC. Translating gives CASSQDSGGRYGYTF.

The V call is TRBV23-1, the J call TRBJ1-1; 12 positions agree with TRBD1. TRBV23-1 is an ORF, and what it does is uncertain. V lost 2 bases, J lost 3 bases, and 7 bases stayed unmatched. CDR3 length: 17 amino acids. This CDR3 is CASSQPGTGGRDTEAFF. The CDR3, as DNA: TGCGCCAGCAGTCAACCCGGGACAGGGGGCAGGGACACTGAAGCTTTCTTT.

This clone was seen only a few times. The chain recombines TRBV7-3 with TRBJ2-7; tentative D call: TRBD2 (6 bases). The germline V gene has CDR1 SGHTA and CDR2 FQGTGA. V was trimmed by 5 bases and J by 2 bases, leaving 16 bases between them. The CDR3 has 15 amino acids. The CDR3 DNA reads as TGTGCCAGCAGCCTAGGGCTAGCGCCAACCTACGAGCAGTACTTC. Its protein product is CASSLGLAPTYEQYF.

V gene TRBV20-1 combines with J gene TRBJ1-1; D ambiguous. Germline loops: CDR1 DFQATT, CDR2 SNEGSKA (reference sequence). The CDR3 sequence is 11 residues long. Trimming cost V 6 bases and J 5 bases, with 10 bases left between them. The CDR3 nucleotides are TGCAGTGCAAACTTGAGGACTGAAGCTTTCTTT. Protein: CSANLRTEAFF.

The chain joins TRBV4-1 to TRBJ1-1; D not certain. Germline loops: CDR1 MGHRA, CDR2 YSYEKL. CDR3 size: 17 residues. The V end was cut by 1 base, the J end by 4 bases, with 19 bases between. This chain's CDR3 is CASSQVRTVFVGTEAFF. In DNA form, the CDR3 reads TGCGCCAGCAGCCAAGTTAGGACGGTCTTCGTAGGCACTGAAGCTTTCTTT.

V is TRBV14 and J is TRBJ1-1; unclear D gene. Trimming left V 1 base short and J 13 bases short, with 13 bases between. The CDR3 consists of 12 residues. Germline lookup yields CDR1 SGHDN and CDR2 FVKESK. The CDR3 protein is CASSQGGGLDFF. The CDR3 region has the DNA TGTGCCAGCAGCCAAGGGGGAGGTTTGGATTTCTTT.

The chain couples TRBV7-2 to TRBJ1-2; the match to TRBD1 covers 9 bases. Germline CDR1 reads SGHTA; CDR2 reads FQGNSA. CDR3 length equals 14 residues. V lost 4 bases and J lost 6; bases outside the gene matches: 6. The CDR3 nucleotides are TGTGCCAGCAGCTCGACAGGGGGAGGGGATGGCTACACCTTC. Translation gives CASSSTGGGDGYTF.

J is TRBJ2-3 and V is TRBV5-1; no firm D call. CDR3 size: 15 residues. Germline V lookup: CDR1 SGHRS, CDR2 YFSETQ. The V gene lost 0 bases and the J gene lost 3 bases, with 11 bases spanning the gap. The CDR3 reads CASSLAGPPTDTQYF. The CDR3 DNA is TGCGCCAGCAGCTTGGCGGGCCCCCCGACAGATACGCAGTATTTT.

This clone has only a few counts. CDR3 region: CASSQDGTGGPGNTIYF. In DNA form, the CDR3 reads TGTGCCAGCAGCCAAGACGGGACAGGGGGCCCTGGAAACACCATATATTTT. This rearrangement joins TRBV4-2 to TRBJ1-3, with 12 bases that match TRBD1. CDR3 length: 17 amino acids. Germline V gene lookup returns CDR1 LGHNA and CDR2 YNFKEQ. V shed 0 bases, J shed 2 bases, and the junction held 2 bases outside the gene matches.

This clone showed up just a few times. The chain carries TRBV11-1 and TRBJ2-2, with TRBD2 as a possible D gene (5 bases). Trimming stripped 2 bases from V and 6 bases from J, with 10 bases between. CDR1 is SGHAT, CDR2 FQDESV, per germline (reference sequence). The CDR3 covers 14 residues. Here the CDR3 DNA reads TGTGCCAGCAGCTTACGGGAATCAGCCGGGGAGCTGTTTTTT. As protein: CASSLRESAGELFF.

The chain recombines TRBV9 with TRBJ2-5, with TRBD2 matching 9 bases. This CDR3 comprises 15 residues. Trimming at V came to 4 bases and at J to 1 base, leaving 5 bases not matched to a gene. Germline V lookup: CDR1 SGDLS, CDR2 YYNGEE. The DNA for the CDR3 is TGTGCCAGCAGCCCACGCGGGGGGGCCCAAGAGACCCAGTACTTC. Residues: CASSPRGGAQETQYF.

The chain employs TRBV6-5 and TRBJ1-6; 8 positions match TRBD1. Trimming took 4 bases from V and 7 from J; bases not matched to a gene: 3. This CDR3 is built from 14 residues. Germline V lookup: CDR1 MNHEY, CDR2 SVGAGI. The CDR3: CASSFGTGNSPLHF. The CDR3 DNA sequence: TGTGCCAGCAGTTTCGGGACAGGCAATTCACCCCTCCACTTT.

The chain combines TRBV5-1 with TRBJ2-2; tentatively, D is TRBD1 or TRBD2 (5 bases each). V was cut by 0 bases and J by 5 bases, with 14 bases left in between. This CDR3 region has 16 residues. The germline CDR1 and CDR2 sequences are SGHRS and YFSETQ. CDR3 sequence (DNA): TGCGCCAGCAGCTTGGAGCGGCAGGGTCTAACCGGGGAGCTGTTTTTT. Translating it yields CASSLERQGLTGELFF. The full variable domain, completed using reference TRBV5-1 and TRBJ2-2, is KAGVTQTPRYLIKTRGQQVTLSCSPISGHRSVSWYQQTPGQGLQFLFEYFSETQRNKGNFPGRFSGRQFSNSRSEMNVSTLELGDSALYLCASSLERQGLTGELFFGEGSRLTVL.